The T cell receptor beta chain described here comes from a study of blood T cell repertoires in COVID-19. Study-wide background: Sites across the United States, Italy and Spain contributed samples from acute and convalescent COVID-19. PBMCs, B-cell-depleted T cells, or T cells provided the cDNA or gDNA that made up the material.

Per the original data handling: For nucleated cells, counts were estimated from reference gene primer amplification. Some clones are missing from TCRdb's copy, which holds only in-frame ones; the method was immunoSEQ multiplex PCR. The DNA was the basis for D and trimming; V, J and clone size are from that table. The sample yields approximately 180,000 clones, roughly 79% seen once. With 7 bases clipped from V and 6 bases from J, the junction kept 13 bases outside the gene matches. Germline V lookup: CDR1 MDHEN, CDR2 SYDVKM. The CDR3 runs to 16 residues. Seattle's cohort entered during active infection and was followed longitudinally.

The sample consisted of peripheral blood. This TCR derives from a woman of 80 years or more with COVID-19, enrolled during active disease. V and J are TRBV28 and TRBJ1-2; 11 bases fit TRBD1. CDR3 nucleotides: TGTGCCAGCATTCCCTCCTTGGCGGGACAGGGGGATGGCTACACCTTC. Translation gives CASIPSLAGQGDGYTF.